This T cell receptor beta chain is drawn from a study of cytomegalovirus exposure and HLA in healthy donors. Study conclusions and caveats: In a later analysis, more than 15,000 TCR beta sequences were associated with HLA alleles at 0.05 false discovery rate. Only CMV serostatus was available as immune exposure information. Among the most significant clusters, several appeared linked to common viral pathogens in a later analysis. In most subjects, TCR beta sequences reportedly gave accurate predictions of HLA-A and HLA-B alleles.

This CDR3 has 15 amino acids. J gave up 0 bases and V 5 bases, and 6 bases lay outside the gene matches. Germline assignment: CDR1 MDHEN and CDR2 SYDVKM. The PCR had 60 Vbeta and 13 Jbeta primers. TCRdb's copy holds only in-frame clones and misses some; the assay was immunoSEQ multiplex PCR. The sample lists under 200,000 clones, roughly 85% seen once, with approximately 0.7% in the top ten. In the case of this clone: Its target is unknown.

Sequencing input: PBMCs. The chain links TRBV28 to TRBJ2-7; 8 positions match TRBD1. The sequence was collected from a middle-aged woman in good health and CMV-seronegative. CDR3 bases: TGTGCCAGCAGTACGGGACAGGTTGCCTCCTACGAGCAGTACTTC. It encodes CASSTGQVASYEQYF. Full variable domain (rest looked up from reference TRBV28 and TRBJ2-7): DVKVTQSSRYLVKRTGEKVFLECVQDMDHENMFWYRQDPGLGLRLIYFSYDVKMKEKGDIPEGYSVSREKKERFSLILESASTNQTSMYLCASSTGQVASYEQYFGPGTRLTVT.